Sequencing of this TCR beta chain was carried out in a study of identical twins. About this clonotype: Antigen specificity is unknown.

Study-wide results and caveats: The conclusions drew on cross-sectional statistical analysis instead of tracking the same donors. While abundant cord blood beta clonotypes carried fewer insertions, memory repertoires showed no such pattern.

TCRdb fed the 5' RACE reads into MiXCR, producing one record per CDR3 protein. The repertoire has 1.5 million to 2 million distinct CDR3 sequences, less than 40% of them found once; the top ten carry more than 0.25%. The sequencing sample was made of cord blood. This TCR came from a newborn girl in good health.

The DNA for the CDR3 is TGCAGTGCTAGAGCGGCCGGCCACAATGAGCAGTTCTTC. This codes for CSARAAGHNEQFF. This chain uses TRBV20-1 with TRBJ2-1; D call uncertain. The germline V and J ends were trimmed by 1 base and 5 bases, with 9 bases remaining between them. Germline V gene lookup returns CDR1 DFQATT and CDR2 SNEGSKA (reference sequence). This CDR3 is built from 13 residues.